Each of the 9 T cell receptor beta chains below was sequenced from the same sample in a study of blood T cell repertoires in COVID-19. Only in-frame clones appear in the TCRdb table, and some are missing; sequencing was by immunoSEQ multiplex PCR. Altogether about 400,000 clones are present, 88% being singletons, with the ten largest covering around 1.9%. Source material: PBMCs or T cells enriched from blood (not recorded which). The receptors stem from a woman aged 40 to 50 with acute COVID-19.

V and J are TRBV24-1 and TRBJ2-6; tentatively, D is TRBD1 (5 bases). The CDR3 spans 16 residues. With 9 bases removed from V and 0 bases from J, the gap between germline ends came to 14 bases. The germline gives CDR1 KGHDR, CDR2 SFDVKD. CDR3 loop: CATGMTDSSGANVLTF. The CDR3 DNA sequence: TGTGCCACCGGTATGACAGACAGCTCTGGGGCCAACGTCCTGACTTTC.

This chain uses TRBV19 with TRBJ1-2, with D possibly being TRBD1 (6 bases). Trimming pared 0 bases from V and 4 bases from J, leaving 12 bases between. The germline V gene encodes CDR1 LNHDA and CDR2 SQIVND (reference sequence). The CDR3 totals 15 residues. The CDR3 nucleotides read TGTGCCAGTAGTATAGATCAGACAGGAGTCTATGGCTACACCTTC. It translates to CASSIDQTGVYGYTF.

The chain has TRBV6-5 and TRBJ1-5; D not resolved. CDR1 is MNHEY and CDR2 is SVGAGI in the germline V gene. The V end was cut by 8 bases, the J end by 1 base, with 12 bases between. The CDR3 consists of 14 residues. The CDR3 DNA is TGTGCCAGCCTACAGACATTAAGCAATCAGCCCCAGCATTTT. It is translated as CASLQTLSNQPQHF.

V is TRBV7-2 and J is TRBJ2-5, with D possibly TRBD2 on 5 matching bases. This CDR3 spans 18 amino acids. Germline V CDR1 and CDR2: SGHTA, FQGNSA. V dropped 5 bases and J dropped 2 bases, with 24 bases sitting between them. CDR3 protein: CASSPSFSARSWQETQYF. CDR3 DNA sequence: TGTGCCAGCAGCCCCTCCTTTAGCGCCCGGTCATGGCAAGAGACCCAGTACTTC.

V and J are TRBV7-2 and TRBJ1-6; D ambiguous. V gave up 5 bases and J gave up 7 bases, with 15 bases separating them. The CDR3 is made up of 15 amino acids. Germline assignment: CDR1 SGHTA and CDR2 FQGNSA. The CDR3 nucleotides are TGTGCCAGCAGCCTCCGAGCCCTCCTCAATTCACCCCTCCACTTT. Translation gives CASSLRALLNSPLHF.

The CDR3 sequence: CASSATHTEAGELFF. CDR3 bases: TGTGCCAGCAGCGCTACTCACACGGAGGCCGGGGAGCTGTTTTTT. V is TRBV9 and J is TRBJ2-2, with D possibly TRBD2 on 5 matching bases. The V end lost 3 bases, the J end lost 6 bases, and 15 bases lay between the germline ends. The CDR3 consists of 15 residues. CDR1 and CDR2 from the germline V gene are SGDLS and YYNGEE.

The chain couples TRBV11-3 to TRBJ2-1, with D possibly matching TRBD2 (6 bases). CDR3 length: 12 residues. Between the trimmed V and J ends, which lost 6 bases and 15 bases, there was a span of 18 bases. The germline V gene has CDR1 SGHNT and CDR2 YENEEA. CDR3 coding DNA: TGTGCCAGCAGTTCGCACGGAGGGGTGGCGTTCTTC. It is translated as CASSSHGGVAFF.

CDR3 in amino acids: CASSLDVSGKAFF. For the CDR3, the DNA is TGTGCCAGCAGCTTAGATGTTTCGGGTAAAGCTTTCTTT. V usage is TRBV7-8 and J usage is TRBJ1-1; unclear D gene. The germline gives CDR1 SGHVS, CDR2 FQNEAQ. Trimming took off 1 base at V and 9 bases at J, with 12 bases between the two ends. CDR3 size: 13 residues.

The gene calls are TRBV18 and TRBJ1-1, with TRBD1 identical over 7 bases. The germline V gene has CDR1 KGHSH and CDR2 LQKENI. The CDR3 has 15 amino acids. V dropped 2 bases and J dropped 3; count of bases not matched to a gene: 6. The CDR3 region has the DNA TGTGCCAGCTCACCATCGACAGGGAGATACACTGAAGCTTTCTTT. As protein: CASSPSTGRYTEAFF.